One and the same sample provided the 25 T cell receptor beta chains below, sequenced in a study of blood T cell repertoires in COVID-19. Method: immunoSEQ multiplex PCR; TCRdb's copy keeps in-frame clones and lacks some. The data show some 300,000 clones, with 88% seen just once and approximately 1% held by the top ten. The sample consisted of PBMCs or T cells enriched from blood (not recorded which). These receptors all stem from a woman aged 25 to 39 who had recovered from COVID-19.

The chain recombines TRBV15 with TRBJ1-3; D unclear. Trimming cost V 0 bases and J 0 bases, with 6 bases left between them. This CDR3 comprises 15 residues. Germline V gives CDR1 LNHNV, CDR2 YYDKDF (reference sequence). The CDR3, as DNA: TGTGCCACCAGCAGAGACAGGCTCTCTGGAAACACCATATATTTT. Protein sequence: CATSRDRLSGNTIYF. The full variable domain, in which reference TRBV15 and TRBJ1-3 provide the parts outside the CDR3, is DAMVIQNPRYQVTQFGKPVTLSCSQTLNHNVMYWYQQKSSQAPKLLFHYYDKDFNNEADTPDNFQSRRPNTSFCFLDIRSPGLGDTAMYLCATSRDRLSGNTIYFGEGSWLTVV.

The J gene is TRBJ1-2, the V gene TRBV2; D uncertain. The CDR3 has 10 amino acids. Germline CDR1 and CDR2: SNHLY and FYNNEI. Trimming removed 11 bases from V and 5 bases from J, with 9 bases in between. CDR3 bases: TGTGCCTACGGGGAGTATGGCTACACCTTC. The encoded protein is CAYGEYGYTF.

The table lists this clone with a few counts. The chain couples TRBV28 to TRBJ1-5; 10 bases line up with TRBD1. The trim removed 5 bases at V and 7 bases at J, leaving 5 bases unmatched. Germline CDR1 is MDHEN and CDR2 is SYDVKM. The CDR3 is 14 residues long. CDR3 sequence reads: CASSKTGGWQPQHF. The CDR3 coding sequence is TGTGCCAGCAGTAAGACAGGGGGCTGGCAGCCCCAGCATTTT. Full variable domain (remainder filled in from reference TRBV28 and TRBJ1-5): DVKVTQSSRYLVKRTGEKVFLECVQDMDHENMFWYRQDPGLGLRLIYFSYDVKMKEKGDIPEGYSVSREKKERFSLILESASTNQTSMYLCASSKTGGWQPQHFGDGTRLSIL.

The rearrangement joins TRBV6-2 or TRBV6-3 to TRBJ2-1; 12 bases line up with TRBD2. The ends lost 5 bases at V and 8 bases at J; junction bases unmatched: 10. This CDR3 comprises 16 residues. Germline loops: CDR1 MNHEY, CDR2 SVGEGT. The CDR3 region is CASSPRTSGGRDEQFF. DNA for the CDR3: TGTGCCAGCAGTCCGAGAACTAGCGGGGGGCGGGATGAGCAGTTCTTC.

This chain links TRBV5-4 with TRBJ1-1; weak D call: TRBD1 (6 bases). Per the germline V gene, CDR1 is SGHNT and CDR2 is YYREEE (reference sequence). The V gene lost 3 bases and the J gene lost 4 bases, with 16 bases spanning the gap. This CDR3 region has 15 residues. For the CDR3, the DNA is TGTGCCAGCAGCTCAAAACAGGGTAGTAGCACTGAAGCTTTCTTT. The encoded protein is CASSSKQGSSTEAFF.

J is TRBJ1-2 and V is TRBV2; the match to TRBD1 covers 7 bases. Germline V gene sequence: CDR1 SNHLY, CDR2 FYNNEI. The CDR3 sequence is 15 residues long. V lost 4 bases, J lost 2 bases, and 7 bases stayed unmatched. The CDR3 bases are TGTGCCAGCAGTGCAGAACAGGGGCCCAACTATGGCTACACCTTC. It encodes CASSAEQGPNYGYTF.

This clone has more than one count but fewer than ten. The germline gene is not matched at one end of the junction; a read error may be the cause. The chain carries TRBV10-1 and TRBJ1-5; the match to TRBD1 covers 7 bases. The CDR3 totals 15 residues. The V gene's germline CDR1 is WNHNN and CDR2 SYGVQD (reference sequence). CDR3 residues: CPSSRQGPSNQPQHF. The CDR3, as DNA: TGCCCCAGCAGCCGACAGGGACCCAGCAATCAGCCCCAGCATTTT.

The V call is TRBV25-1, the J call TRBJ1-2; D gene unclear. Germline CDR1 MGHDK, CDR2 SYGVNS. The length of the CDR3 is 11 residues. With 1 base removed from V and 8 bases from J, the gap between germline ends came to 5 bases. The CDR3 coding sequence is TGTGCCAGCAGTGAATGGGCCGGCTACACCTTC. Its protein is CASSEWAGYTF.

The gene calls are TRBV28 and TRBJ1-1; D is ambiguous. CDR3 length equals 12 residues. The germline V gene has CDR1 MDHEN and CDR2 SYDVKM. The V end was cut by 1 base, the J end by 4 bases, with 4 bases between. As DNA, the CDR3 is TGTGCCAGCAGTTTATTGGCCACTGAAGCTTTCTTT. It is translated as CASSLLATEAFF.

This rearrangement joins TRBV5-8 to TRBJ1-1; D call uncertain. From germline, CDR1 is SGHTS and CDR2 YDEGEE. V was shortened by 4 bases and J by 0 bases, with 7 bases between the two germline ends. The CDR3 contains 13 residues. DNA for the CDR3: TGTGCCAGCAGCCGCCAGATGAACACTGAAGCTTTCTTT. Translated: CASSRQMNTEAFF. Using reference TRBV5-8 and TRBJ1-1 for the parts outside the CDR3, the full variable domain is EAGVTQSPTHLIKTRGQQATLRCSPISGHTSVYWYQQALGLGLQFLLWYDEGEERNRGNFPPRFSGRQFPNYSSELNVNALELEDSALYLCASSRQMNTEAFFGQGTRLTVV.

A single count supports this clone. The CDR3 is CAWGSVGLAVYEQYF. The CDR3 coding sequence is TGTGCCTGGGGGTCCGTGGGACTAGCGGTCTACGAGCAGTACTTC. The chain has TRBV30 and TRBJ2-7; 11 bases line up with TRBD2. Germline V CDR1 and CDR2: GTSNPN, SVGIG (reference sequence). The CDR3 runs to 15 residues. V lost 5 bases, J lost 3 bases, and 9 bases stayed unmatched.

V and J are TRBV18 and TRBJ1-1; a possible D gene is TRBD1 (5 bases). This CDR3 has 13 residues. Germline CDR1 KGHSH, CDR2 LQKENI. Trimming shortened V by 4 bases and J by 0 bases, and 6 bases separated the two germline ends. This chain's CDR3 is CASSQGMNTEAFF. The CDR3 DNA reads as TGTGCCAGCTCACAGGGGATGAACACTGAAGCTTTCTTT.

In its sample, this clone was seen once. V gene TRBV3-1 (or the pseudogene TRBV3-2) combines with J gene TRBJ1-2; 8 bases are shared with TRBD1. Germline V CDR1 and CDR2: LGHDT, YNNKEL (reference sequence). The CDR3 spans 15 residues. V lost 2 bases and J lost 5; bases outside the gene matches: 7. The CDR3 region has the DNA TGTGCCAGCAGCCAACCCGGGACAGGTATTTATGGCTACACCTTC. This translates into CASSQPGTGIYGYTF.

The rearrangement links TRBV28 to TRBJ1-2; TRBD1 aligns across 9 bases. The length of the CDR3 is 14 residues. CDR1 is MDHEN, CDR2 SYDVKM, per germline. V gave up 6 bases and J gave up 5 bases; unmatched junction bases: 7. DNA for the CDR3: TGTGCCAGCAGGCGACAGGGGGACTCTTATGGCTACACCTTC. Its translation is CASRRQGDSYGYTF.

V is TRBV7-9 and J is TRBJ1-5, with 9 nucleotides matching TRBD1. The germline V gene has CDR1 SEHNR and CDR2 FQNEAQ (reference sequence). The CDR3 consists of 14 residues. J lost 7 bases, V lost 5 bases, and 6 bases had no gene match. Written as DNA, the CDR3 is TGTGCCAGCAGCGGGGACAGGGACGGACAGCCCCAGCATTTT. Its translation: CASSGDRDGQPQHF. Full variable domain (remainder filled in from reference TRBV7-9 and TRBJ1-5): DTGVSQNPRHKITKRGQNVTFRCDPISEHNRLYWYRQTLGQGPEFLTYFQNEAQLEKSRLLSDRFSAERPKGSFSTLEIQRTEQGDSAMYLCASSGDRDGQPQHFGDGTRLSIL.

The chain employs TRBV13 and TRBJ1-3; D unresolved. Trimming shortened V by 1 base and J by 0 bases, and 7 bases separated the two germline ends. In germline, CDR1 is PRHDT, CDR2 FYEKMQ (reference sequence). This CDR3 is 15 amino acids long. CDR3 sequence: CASSLVGISGNTIYF. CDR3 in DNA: TGTGCCAGCAGCTTAGTCGGTATCTCTGGAAACACCATATATTTT. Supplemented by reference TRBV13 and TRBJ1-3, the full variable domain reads AAGVIQSPRHLIKEKRETATLKCYPIPRHDTVYWYQQGPGQDPQFLISFYEKMQSDKGSIPDRFSAQQFSDYHSELNMSSLELGDSALYFCASSLVGISGNTIYFGEGSWLTVV.

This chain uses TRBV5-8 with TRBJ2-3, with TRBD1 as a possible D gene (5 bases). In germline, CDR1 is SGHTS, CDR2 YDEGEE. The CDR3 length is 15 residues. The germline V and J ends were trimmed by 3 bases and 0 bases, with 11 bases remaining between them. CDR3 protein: CASSWGKSSTDTQYF. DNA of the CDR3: TGTGCCAGCAGCTGGGGCAAATCTAGCACAGATACGCAGTATTTT.

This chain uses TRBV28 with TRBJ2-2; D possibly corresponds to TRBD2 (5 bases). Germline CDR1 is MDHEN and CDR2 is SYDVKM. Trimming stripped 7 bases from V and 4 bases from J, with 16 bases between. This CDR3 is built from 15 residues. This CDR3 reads CASKWRPGVTGELFF. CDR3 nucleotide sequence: TGTGCCAGCAAGTGGAGGCCAGGAGTCACCGGGGAGCTGTTTTTT.

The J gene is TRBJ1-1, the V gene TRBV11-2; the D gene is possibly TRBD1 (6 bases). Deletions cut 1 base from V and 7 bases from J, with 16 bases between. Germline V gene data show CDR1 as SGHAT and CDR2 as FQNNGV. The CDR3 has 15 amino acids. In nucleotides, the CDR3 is TGTGCCAGCAGCTTAGCACGGACAGCGCGGGTTGAAGCTTTCTTT. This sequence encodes CASSLARTARVEAFF.

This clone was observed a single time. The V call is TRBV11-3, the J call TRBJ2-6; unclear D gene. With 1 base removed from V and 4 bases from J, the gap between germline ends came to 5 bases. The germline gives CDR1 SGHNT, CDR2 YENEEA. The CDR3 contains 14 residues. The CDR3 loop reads CASSLGRGANVLTF. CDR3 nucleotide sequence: TGTGCCAGCAGCTTAGGCCGGGGGGCCAACGTCCTGACTTTC.

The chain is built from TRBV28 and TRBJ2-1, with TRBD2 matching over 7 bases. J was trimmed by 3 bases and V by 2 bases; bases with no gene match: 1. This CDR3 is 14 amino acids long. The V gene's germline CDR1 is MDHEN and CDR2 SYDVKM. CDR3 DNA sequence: TGTGCCAGCAGTTTACCGGGGGGCTACAATGAGCAGTTCTTC. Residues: CASSLPGGYNEQFF.

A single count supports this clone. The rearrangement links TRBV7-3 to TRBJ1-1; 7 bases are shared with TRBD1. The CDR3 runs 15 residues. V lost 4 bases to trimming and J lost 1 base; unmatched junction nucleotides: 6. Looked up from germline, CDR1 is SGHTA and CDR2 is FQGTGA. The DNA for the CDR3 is TGTGCCAGCAGCTCTAGGGGGCCACCGAACACTGAAGCTTTCTTT. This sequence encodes CASSSRGPPNTEAFF.

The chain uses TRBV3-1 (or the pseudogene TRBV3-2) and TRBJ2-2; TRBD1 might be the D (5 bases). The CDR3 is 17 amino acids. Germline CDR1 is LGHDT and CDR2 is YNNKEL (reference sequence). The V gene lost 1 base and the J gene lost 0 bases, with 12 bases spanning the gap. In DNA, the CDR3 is TGTGCCAGCAGCCAAGTTGCAGGGCGGCCGAACACCGGGGAGCTGTTTTTT. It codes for CASSQVAGRPNTGELFF.

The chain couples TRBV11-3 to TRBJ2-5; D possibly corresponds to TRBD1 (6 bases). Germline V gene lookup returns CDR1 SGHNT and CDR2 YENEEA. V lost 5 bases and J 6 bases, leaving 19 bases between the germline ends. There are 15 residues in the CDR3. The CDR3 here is CASSGWIQGFQTQYF. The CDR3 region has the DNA TGTGCCAGCAGCGGCTGGATACAGGGATTTCAGACCCAGTACTTC.

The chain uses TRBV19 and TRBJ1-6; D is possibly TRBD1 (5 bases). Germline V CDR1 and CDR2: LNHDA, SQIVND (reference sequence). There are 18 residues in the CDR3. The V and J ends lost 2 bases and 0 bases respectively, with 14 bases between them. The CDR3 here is CASSIFRGGSSYNSPLHF. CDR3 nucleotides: TGTGCCAGTAGTATATTTAGGGGCGGCAGCTCCTATAATTCACCCCTCCACTTT.